Below, 9 T cell receptor beta chains from the same sample are listed, as sequenced in a study of T cell responses to AZD1222 COVID-19 vaccine. Using immunoSEQ multiplex PCR, the repertoire was profiled, and TCRdb retains in-frame clones only, with some absent. The sample has some 130,000 clones, around nine tenths seen once. The sequencing here drew on peripheral blood, taken on day 0 of AZD1222 vaccination. The receptors originated from an adult in good health.

Here the CDR3 reads CASSRVTGLVYEQYF. DNA of the CDR3: TGTGCCAGCAGCCGCGTTACAGGGTTAGTCTACGAGCAGTACTTC. This chain links TRBV6-6 with TRBJ2-7; TRBD1 might be the D (6 bases). V was clipped by 6 bases and J by 3 bases, with 18 bases between them. Germline assignment: CDR1 MNHNY and CDR2 SVGAGI (reference sequence). The CDR3 length is 15 residues.

The genes are TRBV29-1 and TRBJ2-2, with a tentative D call TRBD1 (6 bases). The germline V gene has CDR1 SQVTM and CDR2 ANQGSEA. V lost 4 bases and J lost 4, with 10 bases in between. The CDR3 is made up of 13 amino acids. CDR3 residues: CSVGGLGTGELFF. CDR3 bases: TGCAGCGTTGGGGGGCTGGGCACCGGGGAGCTGTTTTTT.

The rearrangement uses TRBV7-9 and TRBJ2-7, with 7 bases matching TRBD1. The germline V gene encodes CDR1 SEHNR and CDR2 FQNEAQ (reference sequence). J lost 4 bases, V lost 5 bases, and 8 bases had no gene match. The CDR3 runs to 14 residues. The CDR3 reads CASSVGQQSYEQYF. Here the CDR3 DNA reads TGTGCCAGCAGCGTGGGACAGCAGTCTTACGAGCAGTACTTC.

The gene calls are TRBV28 and TRBJ2-5, with D possibly called TRBD1 or TRBD2 (5 bases each). In germline, CDR1 is MDHEN, CDR2 SYDVKM. The V and J ends lost 2 bases and 5 bases respectively, with 18 bases between them. The CDR3 consists of 16 residues. CDR3 DNA: TGTGCCAGCAGTTTACCCGGGACCCCGGTTGGCGAGACCCAGTACTTC. Its translation is CASSLPGTPVGETQYF. The complete variable domain, with remaining parts taken from reference TRBV28 and TRBJ2-5, reads DVKVTQSSRYLVKRTGEKVFLECVQDMDHENMFWYRQDPGLGLRLIYFSYDVKMKEKGDIPEGYSVSREKKERFSLILESASTNQTSMYLCASSLPGTPVGETQYFGPGTRLLVL.

This clone has a single count. CDR3 sequence reads: CASSSGQNNEQFF. The CDR3 DNA reads TGTGCCAGCAGCTCGGGACAGAACAATGAGCAGTTCTTC. The V gene is TRBV7-3, the J gene TRBJ2-1; 7 bases agree with TRBD1. The V gene end was trimmed by 4 bases and the J gene end by 5 bases; junction bases not matched to a gene: 2. This CDR3 spans 13 amino acids. Per germline, CDR1 SGHTA and CDR2 FQGTGA.

The chain is built from TRBV6-5 and TRBJ1-2; 8 nucleotides line up with TRBD1. Per the germline V gene, CDR1 is MNHEY and CDR2 is SVGAGI. The CDR3 contains 15 residues. After removal of 6 bases from V and 5 bases from J, the junction contained 11 bases not matched to a gene. CDR3 amino acids: CASSAPGQGIYGYTF. The CDR3 region has the DNA TGTGCCAGCAGCGCCCCCGGACAGGGAATTTATGGCTACACCTTC.

The chain couples TRBV6-6 to TRBJ1-4; D is uncertain. With 5 bases removed from V and 0 bases from J, the gap between germline ends came to 19 bases. This CDR3 region has 18 residues. Germline CDR1 is MNHNY and CDR2 is SVGAGI (reference sequence). The CDR3 region is CASSRRSRVRATNEKLFF. As DNA, the CDR3 is TGTGCCAGCAGTCGCCGTTCTCGGGTGAGGGCAACTAATGAAAAACTGTTTTTT.

V usage is TRBV14 and J usage is TRBJ2-7; D is perhaps TRBD2 (5 bases). This CDR3 region has 13 residues. Trimming cost V 6 bases and J 2 bases, with 11 bases left between them. Germline V gene data show CDR1 as SGHDN and CDR2 as FVKESK. CDR3 nucleotide sequence: TGTGCCAGCAGGACTACGGGGACCTACGAGCAGTACTTC. Its translation is CASRTTGTYEQYF. The full variable domain, its missing parts supplied by reference TRBV14 and TRBJ2-7, is EAGVTQFPSHSVIEKGQTVTLRCDPISGHDNLYWYRRVMGKEIKFLLHFVKESKQDESGMPNNRFLAERTGGTYSTLKVQPAELEDSGVYFCASRTTGTYEQYFGPGTRLTVT.

V usage is TRBV27 and J usage is TRBJ1-4; TRBD1 agrees at 7 bases. V was clipped by 6 bases and J by 7 bases; unmatched bases: 11. The CDR3 runs 15 residues. The germline V gene encodes CDR1 MNHEY and CDR2 SMNVEV (reference sequence). CDR3 in amino acids: CASSSSPDRAEKLFF. CDR3 bases: TGTGCCAGCAGCTCCTCGCCTGACAGGGCTGAAAAACTGTTTTTT.